In terms of frequency, the clone carrying this T cell receptor (beta chain) is medium-sized. Its antigen is unknown. CDR3 length: 14 residues. Germline lookup yields CDR1 GTSNPN and CDR2 SVGIG (reference sequence). The sample originates from a study of T cell clusters in autoimmune cytopenias. Study-level findings and limits: Comparing secondary cytopenia with chronic lymphocytic leukemia showed no cluster-lack signature, apparently masked by lymphoma repertoire.

Each sample's input was about 250 ng genomic DNA, about 38,000 genome equivalents. Multiplex touch-down PCR amplified TRB using TRB-A and TRB-B pools in one tube. TCRdb re-analyzed the multiplex PCR reads; it lists each CDR3 protein once, without DNA. The record lists approximately 12,000 distinct CDR3 sequences, of which the ten most abundant hold 3% to 3.5%. The rearrangement links TRBV30 to TRBJ2-1. The receptor's source is a human donor with an autoimmune cytopenia or autoimmune hepatitis (not recorded which). Sequencing used peripheral blood. The CDR3 reads CAWKSGLSYNEQFF.